A single sample gave rise to the 18 T cell receptor beta chains below, sequenced in a study of T cells in Graves' hyperthyroidism and ophthalmopathy. Amplified TCR beta CDR3 regions derived from RNA transcripts. An initial round of RT-PCR targeting the TCR CDR3 relied on the HTBI primer set. Using its own MiXCR run on the multiplex PCR reads, TCRdb lists one record per CDR3 protein. The sample includes a few hundred thousand distinct CDR3 sequences, approximately 15% seen only once; the top ten take 11% to 15%. Sequencing was carried out using blood. These receptors all stem from a woman aged 18-29 years with Graves' hyperthyroidism.

The rearrangement joins TRBV29-1 to TRBJ2-1; D is uncertain. Germline V lookup: CDR1 SQVTM, CDR2 ANQGSEA. This CDR3 region has 16 residues. V was shortened by 1 base and J by 0 bases, with 13 bases between the two germline ends. CDR3 coding DNA: TGCAGCGTTGAAGTTGGAGACTGGTACTCCTACAATGAGCAGTTCTTC. This gives the protein CSVEVGDWYSYNEQFF.

This clonotype was seen a handful of times. The chain uses TRBV9 and TRBJ1-5; D ambiguous. The CDR3 totals 15 residues. Germline assignment: CDR1 SGDLS and CDR2 YYNGEE. V lost 0 bases to trimming and J lost 0 bases, with 7 bases between them. Written as DNA, the CDR3 is TGTGCCAGCAGCGTAGACGGGAATAGCAATCAGCCCCAGCATTTT. Translating gives CASSVDGNSNQPQHF.

In the case of this clonotype: The CDR3 does not close with the conserved phenylalanine or tryptophan, likely indicating a read error. V gene TRBV6-9 combines with J gene TRBJ1-6; possibly TRBD1 for D (5 bases). Germline V gives CDR1 MNHGY, CDR2 SVAAGI. The CDR3 is 16 residues long. Trimming removed 3 bases at V and 5 bases at J, with 14 bases between. CDR3 sequence reads: CASSYAQGVHNSPLHL. The CDR3, as DNA: TGTGCCAGCAGTTACGCGCAGGGCGTCCATAATTCACCCCTCCACCTT.

This clonotype was detected ten times or more. This chain joins TRBV20-1 and TRBJ2-5; 12 bases line up with TRBD2. V lost 5 bases and J lost 5; bases outside the gene matches: 15. The germline CDR1 and CDR2 sequences are DFQATT and SNEGSKA (reference sequence). This CDR3 has 17 amino acids. DNA for the CDR3: TGCAGTGCTTCGGGACTAGCGGGCCACGGGATGGGGGAGACCCAGTACTTC. Protein product: CSASGLAGHGMGETQYF.

In nucleotides, the CDR3 is TGTGCCAGCAGCTTAGCCACATTGGGGGTGGATACGCAGTATTTT. Amino acids: CASSLATLGVDTQYF. V usage is TRBV7-9 and J usage is TRBJ2-3; D possibly matches TRBD1 or TRBD2 (5 bases each). Deletions cut 0 bases from V and 6 bases from J, with 13 bases between. Germline V gene lookup returns CDR1 SEHNR and CDR2 FQNEAQ (reference sequence). The length of the CDR3 is 15 residues.

The sample holds a few counts of this clonotype. This chain connects TRBV4-1 to TRBJ1-1; D unresolved. In germline, CDR1 is MGHRA, CDR2 YSYEKL. Between the trimmed V and J ends, which lost 3 bases and 1 base, there was a span of 12 bases. CDR3 length equals 15 residues. CDR3 in amino acids: CASSHITKKNTEAFF. CDR3 sequence (DNA): TGCGCCAGCAGCCATATTACAAAGAAGAACACTGAAGCTTTCTTT.

This clonotype was counted ten times or more. This CDR3 is CASSEPPGRVEQFF. CDR3 bases: TGTGCCAGCAGTGAGCCTCCGGGGCGGGTAGAGCAGTTCTTC. The chain combines TRBV2 with TRBJ2-1; perhaps D is TRBD1 or TRBD2 (5 bases each). This CDR3 region has 14 residues. The germline gives CDR1 SNHLY, CDR2 FYNNEI. Trimming took 3 bases from V and 10 from J, leaving 16 bases between them.

This clonotype was seen more than once but under ten times. The CDR3 loop reads CASSYEQGGSNNSIPLHF. Here the CDR3 DNA reads TGTGCCAGCAGTTACGAGCAGGGTGGAAGTAATAATTCGATTCCCCTCCACTTT. The gene calls are TRBV6-5 and TRBJ1-6, with D maybe TRBD1 (5 bases). Between the trimmed V and J ends, which lost 2 bases and 13 bases, there was a span of 27 bases. There are 18 residues in the CDR3. CDR1 and CDR2 from the germline V gene are MNHEY and SVGAGI.

This clonotype was recorded many times. The V gene is TRBV2, the J gene TRBJ1-2, with TRBD1 as a possible D gene (5 bases). V was cut by 4 bases and J by 7 bases, with 16 bases left in between. CDR1 is SNHLY, CDR2 FYNNEI, per germline. This CDR3 region has 14 residues. The CDR3 DNA reads as TGTGCCAGCAGTGCAGACGCTCAGGGAGGTGGCTACACCTTC. Its protein is CASSADAQGGGYTF.

At least ten counts were recorded for this clonotype. V and J are TRBV5-1 and TRBJ1-2, with TRBD1 matching over 8 bases. The germline V gene encodes CDR1 SGHRS and CDR2 YFSETQ. This CDR3 spans 13 amino acids. V lost 2 bases to trimming and J lost 7 bases; unmatched junction nucleotides: 4. In DNA, the CDR3 is TGCGCCAGCAGCTTACCGACAGGGGTTGGCTACACCTTC. Protein product: CASSLPTGVGYTF.

The chain recombines TRBV4-1 with TRBJ2-7; 12 nucleotides agree with TRBD2. The CDR3 loop spans 18 amino acids. The germline gives CDR1 MGHRA, CDR2 YSYEKL. The V and J ends lost 4 bases and 5 bases, in that order; junction bases with no gene match: 15. This CDR3 reads CASSRWTSGELRYNEQYF. Here the CDR3 DNA reads TGCGCCAGCAGCCGCTGGACTAGCGGGGAACTACGATATAACGAGCAGTACTTC.

CDR3 bases: TGCGCCAGCAGTGAATGGGGGTTAGGCACCGGGGAGCTGTTTTTT. Translated: CASSEWGLGTGELFF. The V and J genes are TRBV10-1 and TRBJ2-2; D assignment may be TRBD1 or TRBD2 (5 bases each). V was shortened by 3 bases and J by 4 bases, with 12 bases between the two germline ends. CDR1 WNHNN and CDR2 SYGVQD come from the germline V gene (reference sequence). The CDR3 sequence is 15 residues long.

The sample holds many counts of this clonotype. The gene calls are TRBV12-3 or TRBV12-4 and TRBJ1-1, with 8 positions matching TRBD1. V shed 5 bases, J shed 7 bases, and the junction held 9 bases outside the gene matches. This CDR3 contains 14 residues. In DNA form, the CDR3 reads TGTGCCAGCAGTCAAGAGACAGGGGAAGGTGAAGCTTTCTTT. It translates to CASSQETGEGEAFF.

The chain combines TRBV20-1 with TRBJ1-2; 9 nucleotides match TRBD1. The germline V gene encodes CDR1 DFQATT and CDR2 SNEGSKA (reference sequence). This CDR3 comprises 17 residues. J gave up 2 bases and V 0 bases, and 10 bases lay outside the gene matches. The CDR3 spells CSARDGDRARVNYGYTF. The CDR3, as DNA: TGCAGTGCTAGAGATGGGGACAGGGCGAGGGTAAACTATGGCTACACCTTC.

This clonotype was found many times. The chain has TRBV4-3 and TRBJ2-2; D is possibly TRBD1 or TRBD2 (5 bases each). The CDR3 is 15 residues long. Germline CDR1 LGHNA, CDR2 YSLEER. V lost 4 bases to trimming and J lost 1 base, with 10 bases between them. The CDR3 coding sequence is TGCGCCAGCAGCCGGGACGGACGGAACACCGGGGAGCTGTTTTTT. It codes for CASSRDGRNTGELFF.

This clonotype has more than one count but fewer than ten. This chain uses TRBV29-1 with TRBJ2-5; a weak D match, TRBD2 (6 bases). CDR3 length equals 18 residues. CDR1 is SQVTM, CDR2 ANQGSEA, per germline. The V end was cut by 0 bases, the J end by 5 bases, with 25 bases between. Here the CDR3 reads CSVEDQSLAPSQWETQYF. For the CDR3, the DNA is TGCAGCGTTGAAGATCAGTCCCTAGCGCCGTCCCAATGGGAGACCCAGTACTTC.

The chain carries TRBV10-3 and TRBJ1-1; no firm D call. CDR1 ENHRY and CDR2 SYGVKD come from the germline V gene. V lost 0 bases to trimming and J lost 3 bases, with 23 bases between them. The CDR3 sequence is 19 residues long. In DNA form, the CDR3 reads TGTGCCATCAGTGAGTCGAGGCAGCAGGCCAACACCCGGGACACTGAAGCTTTCTTT. Its protein product is CAISESRQQANTRDTEAFF.

This clonotype has at least ten counts. The chain joins TRBV2 to TRBJ1-2, with D possibly being TRBD1 (5 bases). CDR3 length: 11 residues. Germline V lookup: CDR1 SNHLY, CDR2 FYNNEI. Trimming removed 11 bases from V and 4 bases from J, with 11 bases in between. The CDR3 coding sequence is TGTGCCCGCCAGACAGTCTATGGCTACACCTTC. It translates to CARQTVYGYTF.